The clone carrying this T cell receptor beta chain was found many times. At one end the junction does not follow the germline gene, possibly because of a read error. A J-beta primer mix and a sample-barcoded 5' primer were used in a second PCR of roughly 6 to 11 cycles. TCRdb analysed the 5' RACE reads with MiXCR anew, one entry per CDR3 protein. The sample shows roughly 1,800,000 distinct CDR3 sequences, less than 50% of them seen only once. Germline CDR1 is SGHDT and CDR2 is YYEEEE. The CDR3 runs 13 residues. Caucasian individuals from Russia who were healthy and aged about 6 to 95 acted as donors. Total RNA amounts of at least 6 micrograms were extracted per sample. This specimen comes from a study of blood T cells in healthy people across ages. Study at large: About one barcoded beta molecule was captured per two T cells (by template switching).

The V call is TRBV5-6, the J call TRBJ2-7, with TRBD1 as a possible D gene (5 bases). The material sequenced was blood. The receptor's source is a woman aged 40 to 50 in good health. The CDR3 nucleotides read TGCGCCAGCAGCTTGGGGCAGGACTACGAGCAGTACTTC. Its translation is CASSLGQDYEQYF. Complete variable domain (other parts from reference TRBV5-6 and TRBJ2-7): DAGVTQSPTHLIKTRGQQVTLRCSPKSGHDTVSWYQQALGQGPQFIFQYYEEEERQRGNFPDRFSGHQFPNYSSELNVNALLLGDSALYLCASSLGQDYEQYFGPGTRLTVT.